The rows below give T cell receptor beta chains drawn from one sample of a study of cytomegalovirus exposure and HLA in healthy donors. Assay: immunoSEQ multiplex PCR; the TCRdb copy retains only in-frame clones and omits some. The table includes 90,000 to 150,000 clones, about 75% detected once. The material sequenced was PBMCs. The source of these receptors is a woman aged 40 to 50 in good health and CMV-seropositive. Both conserved end residues are part of each CDR3. D genes are given only for firm matches. For some rows the clone size is stated as once, few or many, or as a class when expanded; others skip it.

j_call	v_call	clone_size	d_call	cdr3_aa	cdr3_nt
TRBJ2-5	TRBV19	-	-	CASKELLGETQYF	TGTGCCAGTAAGGAGCTCCTCGGGGAGACCCAGTACTTC
TRBJ2-2	TRBV11-3	-	TRBD1	CASRLKTGEGLFF	TGTGCCAGCAGGTTGAAGACAGGGGAAGGGCTGTTTTTT
TRBJ2-6	TRBV4-3	few	-	CASSQNDHRRAGANVLTF	TGCGCCAGCAGCCAAAATGACCACCGGAGGGCCGGGGCCAACGTCCTGACTTTC
TRBJ2-3	TRBV6-4	once	TRBD2	CASSPASGGATDTQYF	TGTGCCAGCAGTCCAGCTAGCGGGGGGGCCACCGATACGCAGTATTTT
TRBJ1-2	TRBV30	-	-	CAWTPHANYGYTF	TGTGCCTGGACCCCCCACGCGAACTATGGCTACACCTTC
TRBJ2-1	TRBV9	-	TRBD2	CASSVAAGKGFEQFF	TGTGCCAGCAGCGTAGCAGCGGGAAAGGGATTTGAGCAGTTCTTC
TRBJ2-2	TRBV10-3	-	-	CAIRGGQVRTGELFF	TGTGCCATCAGGGGAGGACAGGTTCGGACCGGGGAGCTGTTTTTT
TRBJ1-1	TRBV9	-	TRBD1	CASSVWDSGPEAFF	TGTGCCAGCAGCGTTTGGGACAGCGGCCCTGAAGCTTTCTTT
TRBJ1-4	TRBV18	-	-	CASSPQIDEKLFF	TGTGCCAGCTCACCACAAATCGATGAAAAACTGTTTTTT
TRBJ1-5	TRBV7-8	-	TRBD1	CASSSDRGEPQHF	TGTGCCAGCAGCTCCGACAGGGGGGAGCCCCAGCATTTT
TRBJ2-1	TRBV5-1	-	-	CASSLALEINEQFF	TGCGCCAGCAGCTTGGCCCTGGAGATCAATGAGCAGTTCTTC
TRBJ1-4	TRBV5-1	-	-	CASSFWRGWEKLFF	TGCGCCAGCAGCTTTTGGAGGGGATGGGAAAAACTGTTTTTT
TRBJ2-1	TRBV2	-	TRBD2	CASSDPTSGGASEQFF	TGTGCCAGCAGTGACCCGACTAGCGGGGGGGCCAGTGAGCAGTTCTTC
TRBJ2-3	TRBV9	-	TRBD2	CASSVAASGGTDTQYF	TGTGCCAGCAGCGTAGCGGCTAGCGGGGGAACAGATACGCAGTATTTT
TRBJ1-2	TRBV7-9	-	-	CASSPPGSNYGYTF	TGTGCCAGCAGCCCCCCGGGGTCTAACTATGGCTACACCTTC
TRBJ1-1	TRBV7-7	-	-	CASSPDRGVTEAFF	TGTGCCAGCAGCCCCGACCGGGGTGTCACTGAAGCTTTCTTT
TRBJ1-2	TRBV6-1	-	-	CASSLQGEYGYTF	TGTGCCAGCAGCTTACAGGGTGAATATGGCTACACCTTC
TRBJ2-7	TRBV28	-	TRBD1	CASSLPRTGGIYEQYF	TGTGCCAGCAGTTTACCCCGGACAGGGGGCATCTACGAGCAGTACTTC
TRBJ2-7	TRBV6-1	-	-	CASSERQTYEQYF	TGTGCCAGCAGTGAACGACAGACCTACGAGCAGTACTTC
TRBJ1-1	TRBV5-4	-	-	CASRGSGQSFEAFF	TGTGCCAGCAGGGGGTCAGGACAGAGCTTTGAAGCTTTCTTT
TRBJ1-5	TRBV29-1	-	-	CSVVSGNSNQPQHF	TGCAGCGTTGTTTCCGGTAATAGCAATCAGCCCCAGCATTTT
TRBJ2-5	TRBV9	-	TRBD2	CASSVGLARETQYF	TGTGCCAGCAGCGTCGGACTAGCGAGAGAGACCCAGTACTTC
TRBJ2-3	TRBV4-3	-	TRBD1	CASSPLGQDGADTQYF	TGCGCCAGCAGCCCGCTCGGACAGGATGGAGCAGATACGCAGTATTTT
TRBJ1-4	TRBV7-9	once	TRBD1	CASSSTGLLKLFF	TGTGCCAGCAGCTCGACAGGGCTCCTTAAACTGTTTTTT
TRBJ1-6	TRBV10-3	few	TRBD1	CAISEIGQGQAPLHF	TGTGCCATCAGTGAGATCGGACAGGGTCAGGCACCCCTCCACTTT
TRBJ2-5	TRBV30	-	TRBD2	CAWARLAGGETQYF	TGTGCCTGGGCTAGACTAGCGGGAGGGGAGACCCAGTACTTC
TRBJ2-3	TRBV30	-	-	CAWSSLGRTDTQYF	TGTGCCTGGAGTTCCCTAGGCCGCACAGATACGCAGTATTTT
TRBJ1-1	TRBV6-6	-	-	CASSYNRDTEAFF	TGTGCCAGCAGTTATAACCGGGACACTGAAGCTTTCTTT
TRBJ2-1	TRBV11-3	-	TRBD2	CASSLFETGGPDEQFF	TGTGCCAGCAGCTTATTCGAGACGGGAGGGCCCGATGAGCAGTTCTTC
TRBJ2-5	TRBV9	-	TRBD2	CASSVVAGGQETQYF	TGTGCCAGCAGCGTAGTAGCGGGGGGGCAAGAGACCCAGTACTTC
TRBJ2-5	TRBV27	-	TRBD2	CASSGLGAGGTQEQETQYF	TGTGCCAGCAGTGGCCTCGGAGCGGGAGGGACTCAGGAACAAGAGACCCAGTACTTC
TRBJ2-7	TRBV10-1	few	TRBD1	CASSGGPGQDYEQYF	TGCGCCAGCAGTGGAGGCCCGGGACAGGACTACGAGCAGTACTTC
TRBJ1-2	TRBV25-1	few	-	CASSESLTWSF	TGTGCCAGCAGTGAATCTCTGACCTGGAGCTTC
TRBJ2-2	TRBV6-5	-	-	CASSWTVTNTGELFF	TGTGCCAGCAGTTGGACAGTTACTAACACCGGGGAGCTGTTTTTT
TRBJ2-1	TRBV7-9	-	TRBD2	CASSLASGMRDEQFF	TGTGCCAGCAGCCTCGCTAGCGGGATGAGGGATGAGCAGTTCTTC
TRBJ2-7	TRBV6-5	-	-	CASRARGIPSYEQYF	TGTGCCAGCAGGGCAAGGGGGATACCCTCCTACGAGCAGTACTTC
TRBJ2-5	TRBV28	-	TRBD2	CASSPMAELRTSGRMETQYF	TGTGCCAGCAGCCCAATGGCCGAGCTCCGGACTAGCGGGAGAATGGAGACCCAGTACTTC
TRBJ1-1	TRBV11-3	-	-	CASSLGGAMNTEAFF	TGTGCCAGCAGCTTAGGCGGGGCGATGAACACTGAAGCTTTCTTT
TRBJ2-1	TRBV15	-	-	CATSRVGRQVNEQFF	TGTGCCACCAGCAGAGTGGGGAGACAGGTGAATGAGCAGTTCTTC
TRBJ1-5	TRBV10-3	-	-	CAISEAGNQPQHF	TGTGCCATCAGTGAGGCCGGGAATCAGCCCCAGCATTTT
TRBJ1-1	TRBV7-9	-	-	CASSFMTERAGAFF	TGTGCCAGCAGCTTTATGACGGAGAGGGCTGGAGCTTTCTTT
TRBJ2-5	TRBV18	-	TRBD2	CASSPPAQRGETQYF	TGTGCCAGCTCACCACCGGCCCAGCGGGGGGAGACCCAGTACTTC
TRBJ1-1	TRBV6-5	-	-	CASSAAYTEAFF	TGTGCCAGCAGTGCCGCGTACACTGAAGCTTTCTTT
TRBJ2-1	TRBV7-3	few	-	CASSLLLDNEQFF	TGTGCCAGCAGCTTACTTCTCGACAATGAGCAGTTCTTC
TRBJ1-2	TRBV10-3	-	TRBD1	CAISEDYRGTNYGYTF	TGTGCCATCAGTGAGGATTACAGGGGGACTAACTATGGCTACACCTTC
TRBJ2-1	TRBV5-4	-	TRBD2	CASSLGTSGEYEQFF	TGTGCCAGCAGCTTGGGGACTAGCGGGGAATATGAGCAGTTCTTC
TRBJ1-2	TRBV6-5	few	-	CASSLDRGGYTF	TGTGCCAGCAGCCTAGACCGTGGCGGCTACACCTTC
TRBJ1-1	TRBV10-3	-	-	CAISEAGPGAFF	TGTGCCATCAGTGAGGCAGGGCCCGGGGCTTTCTTT
TRBJ1-5	TRBV2	once	TRBD1	CASSLQGGNQPQHF	TGTGCCAGCAGCCTACAGGGGGGGAATCAGCCCCAGCATTTT
TRBJ2-5	TRBV9	-	-	CASSVSGAPLQETQYF	TGTGCCAGCAGCGTTAGTGGGGCGCCGCTCCAAGAGACCCAGTACTTC
TRBJ2-7	TRBV6-5	-	TRBD1	CASSMTGQYQQYF	TGTGCCAGCAGTATGACGGGACAGTACCAGCAGTACTTC
TRBJ2-1	TRBV19	few	TRBD2	CASSIVGGYQGEQFF	TGTGCCAGTAGTATCGTGGGAGGGTACCAGGGTGAGCAGTTCTTC
TRBJ2-7	TRBV6-6	few	TRBD1	CASRSGQGTFYEQYF	TGTGCCAGCAGGTCTGGACAGGGAACCTTCTACGAGCAGTACTTC
TRBJ2-2	TRBV5-1	-	TRBD2	CASSLTLAAQNTGELFF	TGCGCCAGCAGCCTTACCCTAGCGGCCCAGAACACCGGGGAGCTGTTTTTT
TRBJ2-5	TRBV7-2	-	-	CASSSDQETQYF	TGTGCCAGCAGCTCCGACCAAGAGACCCAGTACTTC